The 7 T cell receptor beta chains below were found in one sample sequenced in a study of blood T cell repertoires in COVID-19. Method: immunoSEQ multiplex PCR; TCRdb's copy keeps in-frame clones and lacks some. The sample carries some 170,000 clones, roughly 90% recorded once. Specimen: PBMCs or T cells enriched from blood (not recorded which). The source is a human donor with acute COVID-19. The donor label of this sample is uncertain.

This clone showed up just a few times. The chain uses TRBV7-6 and TRBJ1-1, with a tentative D call TRBD1 (5 bases). CDR1 is SGHVS, CDR2 FNYEAQ, per germline. With 5 bases removed from V and 8 bases from J, the gap between germline ends came to 18 bases. This CDR3 spans 14 amino acids. CDR3 residues: CASSPVGGGTEAFF. CDR3 coding DNA: TGTGCCAGCAGCCCAGTGGGGGGGGGAACCGAAGCTTTCTTT.

The V and J genes are TRBV10-3 and TRBJ2-3, with D hard to call. V was pared by 6 bases and J by 2 bases, with 3 bases between. Germline V lookup: CDR1 ENHRY, CDR2 SYGVKD. This CDR3 spans 11 amino acids. CDR3 region: CAISNTDTQYF. CDR3 DNA: TGTGCCATCAGCAACACAGATACGCAGTATTTT.

This clone was seen more than once but under ten times. The genes are TRBV27 and TRBJ2-2, with 10 bases aligning to TRBD1. Trimming removed 7 bases from V and 0 bases from J; junction bases left unmatched: 11. The V gene's germline CDR1 is MNHEY and CDR2 SMNVEV (reference sequence). The CDR3 spans 18 residues. Here the CDR3 DNA reads TGTGCCAGCACCGTTCGGGGAGGACAGGGGGCGAACACCGGGGAGCTGTTTTTT. This gives the protein CASTVRGGQGANTGELFF.

The chain combines TRBV7-9 with TRBJ2-7, with TRBD1 matching 9 bases. The germline gives CDR1 SEHNR, CDR2 FQNEAQ (reference sequence). The CDR3 is 14 amino acids. Trimming removed 4 bases from V and 7 bases from J; junction bases left unmatched: 8. The CDR3 sequence: CASSSRDRVGEQYF. The CDR3 DNA sequence: TGTGCCAGCAGCTCCCGGGACAGGGTCGGGGAGCAGTACTTC.

This clone was seen only once. At the DNA level, this CDR3 is encoded by other sequences in the same sample as well. The chain couples TRBV15 to TRBJ1-3; 8 positions match TRBD1. With V trimmed by 3 bases and J by 0 bases, 7 bases remained unmatched. The germline V gene has CDR1 LNHNV and CDR2 YYDKDF (reference sequence). This CDR3 is built from 17 residues. The CDR3 coding sequence is TGTGCCACCAGCAGTCCGACAGGGGCTTACTCTGGAAACACCATATATTTT. Protein product: CATSSPTGAYSGNTIYF.

This rearrangement joins TRBV29-1 to TRBJ1-1; possibly TRBD1 for D (6 bases). The CDR3 runs to 14 residues. The germline V gene encodes CDR1 SQVTM and CDR2 ANQGSEA. V shed 4 bases and J shed 0 bases, with 12 bases lying between them. This CDR3 reads CSVGGGRVNTEAFF. Here the CDR3 DNA reads TGCAGCGTTGGGGGGGGCCGAGTGAACACTGAAGCTTTCTTT.

This clone was counted only a few times. Other DNA sequences in the same sample also yield this CDR3. The rearrangement links TRBV7-9 to TRBJ2-3; D is possibly TRBD2 (5 bases). The V gene lost 2 bases and the J gene lost 0 bases, with 6 bases spanning the gap. This CDR3 has 14 residues. CDR1 is SEHNR and CDR2 is FQNEAQ in the germline V gene (reference sequence). CDR3 DNA: TGTGCCAGCAGCTTAACGGGAAGCACAGATACGCAGTATTTT. Translated, it gives CASSLTGSTDTQYF.